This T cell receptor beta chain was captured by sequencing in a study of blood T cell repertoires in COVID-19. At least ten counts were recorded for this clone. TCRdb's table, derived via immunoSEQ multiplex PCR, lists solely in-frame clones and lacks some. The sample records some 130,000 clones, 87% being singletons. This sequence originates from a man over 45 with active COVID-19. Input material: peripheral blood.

DNA for the CDR3: TGTGCCAGCAGCCTCCTCAGGGCTGGGGAGCTGTTTTTT. It translates to CASSLLRAGELFF. The chain couples TRBV3-1 (or the pseudogene TRBV3-2) to TRBJ2-2, with D perhaps TRBD1 (5 bases). The CDR3 has 13 residues. The germline CDR1 and CDR2 sequences are LGHDT and YNNKEL (reference sequence). V lost 4 bases to trimming and J lost 8 bases, with 11 bases between them.